This is a list of T cell receptor beta chains from one sample in a study of T cell repertoires in cytomegalovirus infection. These TCRs are of unknown antigen specificity. MiXCR, applied by TCRdb to the reads, yields one record per CDR3 protein. The sample yields around 300,000 distinct CDR3 sequences, roughly 25% seen once. This sample comprised cultured PBMCs, obtained from culture after CMV antigen stimulation. Receptor source: a human donor in good health (CMV status not recorded). Some clones in this sample may be carry-over from other donors' samples. The CDR3 runs from the conserved cysteine through the conserved F or W. The D gene is left open where the match is weak. The size field is filled for only some rows; it gives once, few, many or a size class.

j_call d_call v_call clone_size cdr3_aa cdr3_nt
TRBJ2-1 . TRBV10-1 . CASRREGSHEQFF TGCGCCAGCAGGAGGGAAGGTTCCCATGAGCAGTTCTTC
TRBJ1-4 TRBD1 TRBV6-2/TRBV6-3 . CASRRTGPIAKLFF TGTGCCAGCAGGCGGACAGGACCGATTGCAAAACTGTTTTTT
TRBJ1-2 . TRBV10-3 few CAISDRGGNGYTF TGTGCCATCAGTGATCGCGGGGGCAATGGCTACACCTTC
TRBJ2-3 . TRBV6-2/TRBV6-3 . CASSYGHHTDTQYF TGTGCCAGCAGTTACGGACACCACACAGATACGCAGTATTTT
TRBJ2-5 . TRBV7-2 many CASSLALRQETQYF TGTGCCAGCAGCTTAGCGTTGCGGCAAGAGACCCAGTACTTC
TRBJ2-4 . TRBV20-1 few CSIGGCQYF TGCAGTATCGGCGGCTGCCAGTACTTC
TRBJ1-1 TRBD1 TRBV11-1 . CASSRAADRGEAFF TGTGCCAGCAGCCGAGCGGCCGACAGGGGGGAAGCTTTCTTT
TRBJ2-7 TRBD2 TRBV7-2 many CASSAGTSGTYEQYF TGTGCCAGCAGCGCCGGGACTAGCGGTACCTACGAGCAGTACTTC
TRBJ2-1 TRBD1 TRBV27 . CASSLTGALRIEQFF TGTGCCAGCAGTCTTACAGGGGCTTTAAGGATAGAGCAGTTCTTC
TRBJ1-2 . TRBV19 few CASSIGAPEGYTF TGTGCCAGTAGTATTGGGGCCCCGGAGGGCTACACCTTC
TRBJ2-6 TRBD1 TRBV19 . CAISRTGSGANVLTF TGTGCCATTTCGAGGACAGGCTCTGGGGCCAACGTCCTGACTTTC
TRBJ2-7 . TRBV11-1 few CASSYDNYEQYF TGTGCCAGCAGCTATGACAACTACGAGCAGTACTTC
TRBJ2-6 TRBD1 TRBV28 many CATRGYPGQGGSGANVLTF TGTGCCACCAGGGGGTATCCGGGACAGGGTGGCTCTGGGGCCAACGTCCTGACTTTC
TRBJ2-1 TRBD2 TRBV7-2 few CASSPGPGLDTAEQFF TGTGCCAGCAGCCCAGGCCCGGGACTAGACACCGCTGAGCAGTTCTTC
TRBJ1-1 . TRBV10-2 . CATSGGYGTEAFF TGCGCCACTAGCGGGGGGTATGGCACTGAAGCTTTCTTT
TRBJ2-2 TRBD1 TRBV14 . CASREAGTGGTGELFF TGTGCCAGCAGAGAAGCCGGGACAGGGGGAACCGGGGAGCTGTTTTTT
TRBJ2-3 . TRBV12-3/TRBV12-4 . CASSLTGPQLPSTDTQYF TGTGCCAGCAGTTTAACGGGACCCCAGCTCCCTAGCACAGATACGCAGTATTTT
TRBJ2-3 . TRBV5-1 . CASSLRGSVRASTDTQYF TGCGCCAGCAGCTTAAGGGGGAGCGTCAGAGCTAGCACAGATACGCAGTATTTT
TRBJ1-5 . TRBV7-2 many CASSLVPQAEDQPQHF TGTGCCAGCAGCTTAGTTCCCCAGGCGGAGGATCAGCCCCAGCATTTT
TRBJ1-6 . TRBV12-3/TRBV12-4 few CASSLTEGNSPLHF TGTGCCAGCAGTTTGACAGAGGGGAATTCACCCCTCCACTTT
TRBJ1-5 TRBD1 TRBV20-1 few CSARPGQENQPQHF TGCAGTGCTAGACCAGGACAGGAGAATCAGCCCCAGCATTTT
TRBJ1-2 . TRBV9 . CASSVGQHYGYTF TGTGCCAGCAGCGTAGGACAGCACTATGGCTACACCTTC
TRBJ1-1 . TRBV7-9 few CASNRPENTEAFF TGTGCCAGCAACCGTCCCGAGAACACTGAAGCTTTCTTT
TRBJ2-3 . TRBV20-1 once CSASLTSTDTQYF TGCAGTGCTAGCCTTACTAGCACAGATACGCAGTATTTT
TRBJ1-5 . TRBV2 . CASSETGPQHF TGTGCCAGCAGTGAGACGGGGCCCCAGCATTTT
TRBJ2-5 TRBD1 TRBV7-2 many CASSDRVWGQETQYF TGTGCCAGCAGCGACAGGGTTTGGGGCCAAGAGACCCAGTACTTC